Shown below are 27 T cell receptor beta chains from a single sample sequenced in a study of cytomegalovirus exposure and HLA in healthy donors. Primers: 60 Vbeta forward and 13 Jbeta reverse. Assay used: immunoSEQ multiplex PCR; TCRdb lists only in-frame clones, some missing. The profile shows roughly 160,000 clones, almost 80% of them singletons. The sample consisted of PBMCs. The receptors shown here come from a man younger than 40 in good health and CMV-seronegative.

This chain connects TRBV30 to TRBJ2-5; D perhaps matches TRBD1 (5 bases). Germline V gene sequence: CDR1 GTSNPN, CDR2 SVGIG (reference sequence). V was pared by 0 bases and J by 2 bases, with 10 bases between. This CDR3 spans 14 amino acids. CDR3 DNA sequence: TGTGCCTGGAGTGTTGGGGCAGTTCAAGAGACCCAGTACTTC. This codes for CAWSVGAVQETQYF.

This rearrangement joins TRBV19 to TRBJ2-3; TRBD2 matches at 12 bases. Germline CDR1 reads LNHDA; CDR2 reads SQIVND (reference sequence). The CDR3 runs to 16 residues. The V gene end was trimmed by 5 bases and the J gene end by 2 bases; junction bases not matched to a gene: 5. The CDR3 DNA reads as TGTGCCAGTAGTCCTCGGACTAGCGGGAACACAGATACGCAGTATTTT. As protein: CASSPRTSGNTDTQYF.

The chain has TRBV12-5 and TRBJ1-3; 8 bases agree with TRBD1. The V segment lost 3 bases and the J segment 4 bases; nucleotides outside the gene matches: 5. Germline values: CDR1 LGHNT, CDR2 FRNRAP. This CDR3 spans 15 amino acids. The CDR3 region is CASGFGRGHGNTIYF. CDR3 nucleotide sequence: TGTGCTAGTGGTTTCGGCAGGGGGCACGGAAACACCATATATTTT.

The chain couples TRBV9 to TRBJ1-2; 7 nucleotides match TRBD1. The CDR3 totals 12 residues. Trimming took 2 bases from V and 8 from J; bases not matched to a gene: 3. The germline gives CDR1 SGDLS, CDR2 YYNGEE. CDR3 sequence: CASSVQGGGYTF. In nucleotides, the CDR3 is TGTGCCAGCAGCGTCCAGGGGGGCGGCTACACCTTC.

V gene TRBV19 combines with J gene TRBJ1-1; 9 bases are a match to TRBD1. The CDR3 is 16 residues long. J lost 3 bases, V lost 7 bases, and 12 bases had no gene match. CDR1 is LNHDA, CDR2 SQIVND, per germline (reference sequence). CDR3: CASIPKGQGKDTEAFF. CDR3 DNA: TGTGCCAGTATCCCTAAGGGACAGGGTAAGGACACTGAAGCTTTCTTT. Based on the CDR3 plus reference TRBV19 and TRBJ1-1, the full variable domain is DGGITQSPKYLFRKEGQNVTLSCEQNLNHDAMYWYRQDPGQGLRLIYYSQIVNDFQKGDIAEGYSVSREKKESFPLTVTSAQKNPTAFYLCASIPKGQGKDTEAFFGQGTRLTVV.

This clone was counted between two and nine times. The V call is TRBV4-2, the J call TRBJ2-3, with D uncertain. Germline lookup yields CDR1 LGHNA and CDR2 YNFKEQ. The length of the CDR3 is 14 residues. V lost 0 bases, J lost 0 bases, and 4 bases lay in between. The CDR3 DNA reads as TGTGCCAGCAGCCAAGATTCTAGCACAGATACGCAGTATTTT. Amino acid sequence: CASSQDSSTDTQYF.

The chain is built from TRBV10-3 and TRBJ1-2; the D gene is possibly TRBD1 (6 bases). Trimming took off 10 bases at V and 8 bases at J, with 23 bases between the two ends. Germline V gene data show CDR1 as ENHRY and CDR2 as SYGVKD. The CDR3 loop spans 14 amino acids. This chain's CDR3 is CATYSFGGWRGYTF. In nucleotides, the CDR3 is TGTGCCACCTACAGCTTTGGGGGCTGGCGGGGCTACACCTTC.

The sample holds one count of this clone. This chain uses TRBV11-3 with TRBJ2-7; 12 bases are a match to TRBD2. Germline trimming cut 5 bases from V and 7 bases from J; bases unmatched to any gene: 12. From germline, CDR1 is SGHNT and CDR2 YENEEA. The CDR3 loop spans 16 amino acids. CDR3 nucleotide sequence: TGTGCCAGCAGCCTACGAGCGACTAGCGGGAGAGTTGAGCAGTACTTC. It specifies CASSLRATSGRVEQYF.

The DNA for the CDR3 is TGTGCCAGTAGTATAAACAGGGGGCCAACTAATGAAAAACTGTTTTTT. This gives the protein CASSINRGPTNEKLFF. The gene calls are TRBV19 and TRBJ1-4; 9 bases fit TRBD1. Germline V gives CDR1 LNHDA, CDR2 SQIVND (reference sequence). With 2 bases clipped from V and 0 bases from J, the junction kept 1 base outside the gene matches. The CDR3 sequence is 16 residues long.

This clone appeared a few times. The chain carries TRBV28 and TRBJ1-2; 9 bases are a match to TRBD1. J gave up 4 bases and V 5 bases, and 5 bases lay outside the gene matches. This CDR3 region has 14 residues. Germline V gives CDR1 MDHEN, CDR2 SYDVKM. CDR3 loop: CASSQPGQGYGYTF. The CDR3, as DNA: TGTGCCAGCAGTCAGCCGGGACAGGGCTATGGCTACACCTTC.

The CDR3: CASSLGGTSGSPPQFF. In DNA, the CDR3 is TGTGCCAGCAGCCTGGGGGGGACTAGCGGGAGTCCTCCCCAGTTCTTC. The rearrangement links TRBV5-4 to TRBJ2-1; 14 nucleotides align to TRBD2. V gave up 4 bases and J gave up 13 bases; unmatched junction bases: 13. The germline V gene encodes CDR1 SGHNT and CDR2 YYREEE (reference sequence). CDR3 size: 16 residues.

This rearrangement joins TRBV5-1 to TRBJ1-2, with 9 nucleotides matching TRBD1. Germline lookup yields CDR1 SGHRS and CDR2 YFSETQ. V was pared by 2 bases and J by 4 bases, with 3 bases of the junction left unmatched. The CDR3 has 14 amino acids. CDR3 sequence: CASSFGQGSYGYTF. The CDR3 bases are TGCGCCAGCAGCTTCGGACAGGGGAGCTATGGCTACACCTTC.

The chain carries TRBV10-3 and TRBJ2-2; 12 bases agree with TRBD1. The V segment lost 6 bases and the J segment 3 bases; nucleotides outside the gene matches: 5. Germline V gene data show CDR1 as ENHRY and CDR2 as SYGVKD. The CDR3 is made up of 16 amino acids. In DNA, the CDR3 is TGTGCCATCAGGGGAGGGACAGGGGGCGACACCGGGGAGCTGTTTTTT. Amino acid sequence: CAIRGGTGGDTGELFF.

V gene TRBV6-5 combines with J gene TRBJ2-1, with 7 bases aligning to TRBD1. The germline V gene encodes CDR1 MNHEY and CDR2 SVGAGI. CDR3 length: 13 amino acids. Trimming took 6 bases from V and 6 from J; bases not matched to a gene: 5. In DNA form, the CDR3 reads TGTGCCAGCAGCACAAGACAGGGCAATGAGCAGTTCTTC. Protein: CASSTRQGNEQFF.

The chain has TRBV6-5 and TRBJ2-7; D perhaps matches TRBD1 (5 bases). V was trimmed by 6 bases and J by 0 bases, leaving 12 bases between them. CDR1 and CDR2 (germline): MNHEY, SVGAGI. This CDR3 is 14 amino acids long. CDR3 bases: TGTGCCAGCAGCCCCTGGGGCAACTCCTACGAGCAGTACTTC. Translating gives CASSPWGNSYEQYF.

CDR3 amino acids: CASSLPTDTQYF. The DNA of the CDR3 is TGTGCCAGCAGCTTACCAACAGATACGCAGTATTTT. The V call is TRBV7-3, the J call TRBJ2-3; no clear D. The CDR3 has 12 residues. V was cut by 2 bases and J by 3 bases, with 3 bases left in between. Germline assignment: CDR1 SGHTA and CDR2 FQGTGA. Full variable domain (outside the CDR3, taken from reference TRBV7-3 and TRBJ2-3): GAGVSQTPSNKVTEKGKYVELRCDPISGHTALYWYRQSLGQGPEFLIYFQGTGAADDSGLPNDRFFAVRPEGSVSTLKIQRTERGDSAVYLCASSLPTDTQYFGPGTRLTVL.

J is TRBJ1-2 and V is TRBV28; D unresolved. Trimming took 6 bases from V and 2 from J, leaving 10 bases between them. Germline-derived CDR1 and CDR2 are MDHEN and SYDVKM. The CDR3 contains 13 residues. CDR3 sequence (DNA): TGTGCCAGCAGCTTCGGAGGGAACTATGGCTACACCTTC. This gives the protein CASSFGGNYGYTF.

This clone was detected only a few times. The chain joins TRBV4-3 to TRBJ1-2; 7 nucleotides align to TRBD1. This CDR3 is 15 amino acids long. The ends lost 0 bases at V and 4 bases at J; junction bases unmatched: 5. Germline CDR1 and CDR2: LGHNA and YSLEER. The CDR3 loop is CASSQEGQATYGYTF. The DNA for the CDR3 is TGCGCCAGCAGCCAAGAAGGACAGGCCACCTATGGCTACACCTTC.

The rearrangement links TRBV14 to TRBJ1-3; D might be TRBD1 (6 bases). There are 14 residues in the CDR3. Trimming shortened V by 6 bases and J by 1 base, and 10 bases separated the two germline ends. CDR1 is SGHDN and CDR2 is FVKESK in the germline V gene. The CDR3 spells CASSRDISGNTIYF. CDR3 sequence (DNA): TGTGCCAGCAGTCGGGACATTTCTGGAAACACCATATATTTT. The full variable domain, in which reference TRBV14 and TRBJ1-3 provide the parts outside the CDR3, is EAGVTQFPSHSVIEKGQTVTLRCDPISGHDNLYWYRRVMGKEIKFLLHFVKESKQDESGMPNNRFLAERTGGTYSTLKVQPAELEDSGVYFCASSRDISGNTIYFGEGSWLTVV.

On this clone: One junction end does not reproduce the germline sequence, and a read error may be involved. Other DNA sequences in this sample translate to the same CDR3. J is TRBJ2-7 and V is TRBV28; 15 bases agree with TRBD2. In germline, CDR1 is MDHEN, CDR2 SYDVKM. The CDR3 has 16 amino acids. The CDR3: CASSTRTSGRANEQYF. Here the CDR3 DNA reads TGTGCTAGCAGTACCCGGACTAGCGGGAGGGCCAACGAGCAGTACTTC.

The genes are TRBV5-1 and TRBJ1-1, with D perhaps TRBD1 (5 bases). In germline, CDR1 is SGHRS, CDR2 YFSETQ. V lost 5 bases to trimming and J lost 0 bases, with 11 bases between them. The CDR3 contains 14 residues. CDR3 DNA: TGCGCCAGCAGTCGTGACAGCTTGAACACTGAAGCTTTCTTT. Translated: CASSRDSLNTEAFF.

V is TRBV10-1 and J is TRBJ2-5; D remains unclear. Trimming stripped 4 bases from V and 2 bases from J, with 11 bases between. The CDR3 totals 14 residues. Germline lookup yields CDR1 WNHNN and CDR2 SYGVQD (reference sequence). DNA for the CDR3: TGCGCCAGCAGTGCTATTTCGAGTCAAGAGACCCAGTACTTC. Translation: CASSAISSQETQYF.

This clone has more than one count but fewer than ten. J is TRBJ2-3 and V is TRBV6-5; 10 positions agree with TRBD1. This CDR3 is built from 15 residues. Per the germline V gene, CDR1 is MNHEY and CDR2 is SVGAGI. The trim removed 6 bases at V and 2 bases at J, leaving 5 bases unmatched. CDR3: CASRPGQGFTDTQYF. The CDR3 DNA is TGTGCCAGCAGGCCGGGACAGGGGTTCACAGATACGCAGTATTTT.

The rearrangement links TRBV7-3 to TRBJ2-1; the D gene is possibly TRBD2 (6 bases). The CDR3 sequence is 14 residues long. Trimming stripped 1 base from V and 8 bases from J, with 12 bases between. Germline V lookup: CDR1 SGHTA, CDR2 FQGTGA. The CDR3 loop reads CASSLIQASDEQFF. Here the CDR3 DNA reads TGTGCCAGCAGCTTAATTCAGGCTAGCGATGAGCAGTTCTTC. Looking up the rest from reference TRBV7-3 and TRBJ2-1 gives the full variable domain: GAGVSQTPSNKVTEKGKYVELRCDPISGHTALYWYRQSLGQGPEFLIYFQGTGAADDSGLPNDRFFAVRPEGSVSTLKIQRTERGDSAVYLCASSLIQASDEQFFGPGTRLTVL.

This clone showed up just once. Here the CDR3 reads CASSQWGVGYTF. CDR3 sequence (DNA): TGCGCCAGCAGTCAATGGGGGGTGGGCTACACCTTC. The chain combines TRBV23-1 with TRBJ1-2; D possibly corresponds to TRBD1 (5 bases). TRBV23-1 has ORF status, its function being uncertain. The V gene lost 1 base and the J gene lost 8 bases, with 8 bases spanning the gap. This CDR3 has 12 residues.

The chain is built from TRBV18 and TRBJ2-7, with TRBD1 matching 7 bases. CDR1 is KGHSH and CDR2 is LQKENI in the germline V gene. V shed 4 bases and J 4 bases; nucleotides not matched to a gene: 4. The CDR3 is 13 amino acids. The CDR3 here is CASSLGTAYEQYF. The DNA for the CDR3 is TGTGCCAGCTCACTAGGGACAGCTTACGAGCAGTACTTC.

This clone was seen more than once but under ten times. The chain links TRBV28 to TRBJ2-3; 10 positions agree with TRBD2. V lost 2 bases and J lost 3; bases outside the gene matches: 8. The length of the CDR3 is 17 residues. The germline CDR1 and CDR2 sequences are MDHEN and SYDVKM. The CDR3 DNA follows: TGTGCCAGCAGTTTACCCTCAGCGGGGGGGCCGACAGATACGCAGTATTTT. Translation gives CASSLPSAGGPTDTQYF. Full variable domain (remainder filled in from reference TRBV28 and TRBJ2-3): DVKVTQSSRYLVKRTGEKVFLECVQDMDHENMFWYRQDPGLGLRLIYFSYDVKMKEKGDIPEGYSVSREKKERFSLILESASTNQTSMYLCASSLPSAGGPTDTQYFGPGTRLTVL.